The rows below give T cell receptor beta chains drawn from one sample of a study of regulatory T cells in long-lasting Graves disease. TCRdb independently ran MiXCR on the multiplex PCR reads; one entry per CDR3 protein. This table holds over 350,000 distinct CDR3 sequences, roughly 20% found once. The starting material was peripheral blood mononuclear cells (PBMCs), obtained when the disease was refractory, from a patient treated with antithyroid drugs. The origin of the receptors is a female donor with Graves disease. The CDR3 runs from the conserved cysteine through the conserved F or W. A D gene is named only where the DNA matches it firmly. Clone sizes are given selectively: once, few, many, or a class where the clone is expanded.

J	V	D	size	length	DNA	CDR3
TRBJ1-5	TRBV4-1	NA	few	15	TGCGCCAGCAGCCAAGTCGGGAGTAGCAATCAGCCCCAGCATTTT	CASSQVGSSNQPQHF
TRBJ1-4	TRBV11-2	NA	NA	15	TGTGCCAGCAGCTTAGAGTCAGCAACTAATGAAAAACTGTTTTTT	CASSLESATNEKLFF
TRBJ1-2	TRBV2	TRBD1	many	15	TGTGCCAGCAGGGAAGGGCTCGGACAGGCCTATGGCTACACCTTC	CASREGLGQAYGYTF
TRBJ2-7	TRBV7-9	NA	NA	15	TGTGCCAGCAGCCCGGAAGGGGGGAGGGGGTACGAGCAGTACTTC	CASSPEGGRGYEQYF
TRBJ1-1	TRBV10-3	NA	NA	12	TGTGCCATCAGCATAAAGAACACTGAAGCTTTCTTT	CAISIKNTEAFF
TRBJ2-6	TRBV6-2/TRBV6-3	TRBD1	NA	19	TGTGCCAGCAGTGAAGAATCGACAGGGCTCAGCTCTGGGGCCAACGTCCTGACTTTC	CASSEESTGLSSGANVLTF
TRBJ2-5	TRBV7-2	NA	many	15	TGTGCCAGCAGCGTAGCCCGACGGGGCCAAGAGACCCAGTACTTC	CASSVARRGQETQYF
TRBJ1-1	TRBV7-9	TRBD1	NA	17	TGTGCCAGCAGCTCAAATTTACAGGGGGCCAGGGACACTGAAGCTTTCTTT	CASSSNLQGARDTEAFF
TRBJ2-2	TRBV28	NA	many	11	TGTGCCAGCAGTTCCACACTCCTATTAACGTTT	CASSSTLLLTF
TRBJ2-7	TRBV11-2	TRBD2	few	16	TGTGCCAGCAGCTTAGTCTCGCGGGAGGGCCAACACGAGCAGTACTTC	CASSLVSREGQHEQYF
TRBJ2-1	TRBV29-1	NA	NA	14	TGCAGCGTTGGTTCGGCTAGCGCGTACAATGAGCAGTTCTTC	CSVGSASAYNEQFF
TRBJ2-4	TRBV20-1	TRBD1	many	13	TGCAGTGCTCTGAGGGACAGGGAAAACATTCAGTACTTC	CSALRDRENIQYF
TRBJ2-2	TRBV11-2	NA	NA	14	TGTGCCAGCAAACGGGAGAAGTTCACCGGGGAGCTGTTTTTT	CASKREKFTGELFF
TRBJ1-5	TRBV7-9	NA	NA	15	TGTGCCAGCAGCCCCATCCCTACGAGCAATCAGCCCCAGCATTTT	CASSPIPTSNQPQHF
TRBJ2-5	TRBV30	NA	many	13	TGTGCCTGGGCCTCGGAACTGAAAGAGACCCAGTACTTC	CAWASELKETQYF
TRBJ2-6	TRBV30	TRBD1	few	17	TGTGCCGGACCAGGGGGACAGCTCTTGACTGGGGCCAACGTCCTGACTTTC	CAGPGGQLLTGANVLTF
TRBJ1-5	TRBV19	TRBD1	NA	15	TGTGCCAGTAGTCCGGGACAGGCTATCTTTTTTGGCCAGCATTTT	CASSPGQAIFFGQHF
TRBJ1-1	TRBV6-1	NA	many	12	TGTGCCAGCATCCATACTGACACTGAAGCTTTCTTT	CASIHTDTEAFF
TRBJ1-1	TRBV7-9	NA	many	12	TGTGCCAGCAGTCGTGAAATGACTCGGGCTTTCTTT	CASSREMTRAFF
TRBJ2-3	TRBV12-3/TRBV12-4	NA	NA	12	TGTGCCAGCAGACAGACCCCAGATACGCAGTATTTT	CASRQTPDTQYF
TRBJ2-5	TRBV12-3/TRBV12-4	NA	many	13	TGTGCCAGCAGTCGGGCGACGGGAGAGACCCAGTACTTC	CASSRATGETQYF
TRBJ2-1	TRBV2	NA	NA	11	TGTGCCAGCGCTAAGGGTAATGAGCAGTTCTTC	CASAKGNEQFF
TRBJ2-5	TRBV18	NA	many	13	TGTGCCAGCTCACCATCGACTCAAGAGACCCAGTACTTC	CASSPSTQETQYF
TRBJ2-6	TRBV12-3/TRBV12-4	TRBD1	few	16	TGTGCCAGCAGTCGGCCCGGACAGGCTGGGGCCAACGTCCTGACTTTC	CASSRPGQAGANVLTF
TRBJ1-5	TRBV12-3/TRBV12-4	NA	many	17	TGTGCCAGCAGTCTTGGCAGAGGGGGGGGCGGCAATCAGCCCCAGCATTTT	CASSLGRGGGGNQPQHF
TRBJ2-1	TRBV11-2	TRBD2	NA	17	TGTGCCAGCAGCCCCAACTTAGGGAGCGGGAGTCTTTATGAGCAGTTCTTC	CASSPNLGSGSLYEQFF
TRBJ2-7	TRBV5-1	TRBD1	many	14	TGCGCCAGCAGCGTGGCAGGGGGAGCCTACGAGCAGTACTTC	CASSVAGGAYEQYF
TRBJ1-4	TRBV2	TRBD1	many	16	TGTGCCAGCAGCTCAGTAGACAGGGCAACTAATGAAAAACTGTTTTTT	CASSSVDRATNEKLFF
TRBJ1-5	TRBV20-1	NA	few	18	TGCAGTGCTAGAGGGATGGGTGGACCGGGGGCGAGCAATCAGCCCCAGCATTTT	CSARGMGGPGASNQPQHF
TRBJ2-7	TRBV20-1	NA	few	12	TGCAGTGCTGCTGACGATGGAGAGGAGCAGTACTTC	CSAADDGEEQYF
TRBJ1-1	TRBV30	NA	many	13	TGTGCCTGGAGCGAAGGGGGGGACACTGAAGCTTTCTTT	CAWSEGGDTEAFF
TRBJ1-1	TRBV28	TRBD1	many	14	TGTGCCAGCAGTAGGACAGGGGCGGACACTGAAGCTTTCTTT	CASSRTGADTEAFF
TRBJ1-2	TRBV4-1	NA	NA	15	TGCGCCAGCAGCCCCAGCCCCGGGCTGAACTATGGCTACACCTTC	CASSPSPGLNYGYTF
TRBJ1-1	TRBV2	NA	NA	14	TGTGCCAGCAGTCGGGAGAAGGGATACACTGAAGCTTTCTTT	CASSREKGYTEAFF
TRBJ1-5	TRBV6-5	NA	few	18	TGTGCCAGCAGTTACTCGAATTTTGGTGCGGGGTACCTTCAGCCCCAGCATTTT	CASSYSNFGAGYLQPQHF
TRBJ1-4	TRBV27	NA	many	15	TGTGCCAGCATGGAGATGGGCGGAACTAATGAAAAACTGTTTTTT	CASMEMGGTNEKLFF
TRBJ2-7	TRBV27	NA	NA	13	TGTGCCAGCAGCCCCATGGGCCCCTACGAGCAGTACTTC	CASSPMGPYEQYF
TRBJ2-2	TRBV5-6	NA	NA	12	TGTGCCAGCCAGGGGGGTCCCGGGGAGCTGTTTTTT	CASQGGPGELFF
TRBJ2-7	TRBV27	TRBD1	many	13	TGTGCCAGCAGCCGACAGGGCTCCTACGAGCAGTACTTC	CASSRQGSYEQYF
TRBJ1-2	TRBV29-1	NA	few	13	TGCAGCGTTATCGACGGACAGAACTATGGCTACACCTTC	CSVIDGQNYGYTF
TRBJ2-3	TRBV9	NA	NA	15	TGTGCCAGCAGCATACAGGGAGATGGCACAGATACGCAGTATTTT	CASSIQGDGTDTQYF
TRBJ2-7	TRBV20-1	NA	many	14	TGCAGTGCTGACCCTATGGGATTGAACTCCGAGCAGTACTTC	CSADPMGLNSEQYF
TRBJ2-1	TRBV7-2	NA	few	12	TGTGCCAGCAGCTTACCGGGACAAGGGGAGTTCTTC	CASSLPGQGEFF
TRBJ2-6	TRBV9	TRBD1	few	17	TGTGCCAGCAGCGTAGCGGCAGGGGGCAATGGGGCCAACGTCCTGACTTTC	CASSVAAGGNGANVLTF
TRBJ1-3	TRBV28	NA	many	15	TGTGCCAGCAGTTTATGGGGCGGTGATGGAAACACCATATATTTT	CASSLWGGDGNTIYF
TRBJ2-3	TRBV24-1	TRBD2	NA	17	TGTGCCACCAGTGACGGGGGACTAGCGGGTTCCCCAGATACGCAGTATTTT	CATSDGGLAGSPDTQYF
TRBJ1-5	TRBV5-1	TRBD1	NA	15	TGCGCCAGCAGAGAGACAGGGGGCCGGTATCAGCCCCAGCATTTT	CASRETGGRYQPQHF
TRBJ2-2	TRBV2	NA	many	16	TGTGCCAGCAGTGAAATGGGTGCGTGGAACACCGGGGAGCTGTTTTTT	CASSEMGAWNTGELFF
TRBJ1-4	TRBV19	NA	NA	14	TGTGCCAGTAGCGACAGCACAACTAATGAAAAACTGTTTTTT	CASSDSTTNEKLFF
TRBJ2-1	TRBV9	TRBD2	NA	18	TGTGCCAGCAGCGTCCCAGTCGCGGGAGGTGGATACTACAATGAGCAGTTCTTC	CASSVPVAGGGYYNEQFF
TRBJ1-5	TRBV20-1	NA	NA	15	TGCAGTGCTAGAGATATACAGGCCAGCAATCAGCCCCAGCATTTT	CSARDIQASNQPQHF
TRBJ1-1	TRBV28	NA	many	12	TGTGCCGCGGCGGCTGAGTTCACTGAAGCTTTCTTT	CAAAAEFTEAFF
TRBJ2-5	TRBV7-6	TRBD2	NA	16	TGTGCCAGCAGCCCCACTAGCGGGAGCCGTCAAGAGACCCAGTACTTC	CASSPTSGSRQETQYF
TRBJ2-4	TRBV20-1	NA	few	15	TGCAGTGCTAGAGATCTCCGGGCGAGCGGGAACATTCAGTACTTC	CSARDLRASGNIQYF
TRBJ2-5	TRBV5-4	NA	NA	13	TGTGCCAGCAGCGCGGGACCCCAAGAGACCCAGTACTTC	CASSAGPQETQYF